A single sample is the source of the 5 T cell receptor beta chains below, sequenced in a study of blood T cell repertoires in COVID-19. The data were produced by immunoSEQ multiplex PCR, yet TCRdb's version contains in-frame clones alone and is incomplete. The repertoire consists of a few hundred thousand clones, with approximately 85% occurring once and the leading ten covering roughly 4%. Source material: PBMCs or T cells enriched from blood (not recorded which). Receptors originate from a young woman who had recovered from COVID-19.

This rearrangement joins TRBV2 to TRBJ2-3; D not resolved. V lost 9 bases, J lost 2 bases, and 9 bases lay in between. There are 12 residues in the CDR3. CDR1 SNHLY and CDR2 FYNNEI come from the germline V gene. Here the CDR3 reads CASYLNTDTQYF. The CDR3 nucleotides read TGTGCCAGTTACCTAAACACAGATACGCAGTATTTT.

This chain links TRBV5-1 with TRBJ2-3; D is uncertain. The V end was cut by 0 bases, the J end by 5 bases, with 13 bases between. The CDR3 is made up of 15 amino acids. Germline-derived CDR1 and CDR2 are SGHRS and YFSETQ. The CDR3 region has the DNA TGCGCCAGCAGCTTGGAAGCTAGTCGTGGAGATACGCAGTATTTT. This gives the protein CASSLEASRGDTQYF. Full variable domain (rest looked up from reference TRBV5-1 and TRBJ2-3): KAGVTQTPRYLIKTRGQQVTLSCSPISGHRSVSWYQQTPGQGLQFLFEYFSETQRNKGNFPGRFSGRQFSNSRSEMNVSTLELGDSALYLCASSLEASRGDTQYFGPGTRLTVL.

At least ten counts were recorded for this clone. The V and J genes are TRBV14 and TRBJ2-2, with D possibly TRBD2 on 5 matching bases. Looked up from germline, CDR1 is SGHDN and CDR2 is FVKESK. The V end lost 4 bases, the J end lost 6 bases, and 12 bases lay between the germline ends. CDR3 length equals 14 residues. This chain's CDR3 is CASSLGLSSGELFF. CDR3 coding DNA: TGTGCCAGCAGCCTCGGACTTTCATCCGGGGAGCTGTTTTTT.

The chain is built from TRBV5-4 and TRBJ2-7; 7 bases map to TRBD2. Germline assignment: CDR1 SGHNT and CDR2 YYREEE (reference sequence). V lost 0 bases to trimming and J lost 6 bases; unmatched junction nucleotides: 9. The CDR3 is 15 residues long. Here the CDR3 reads CASSLGGTGLGEQYF. CDR3 nucleotides: TGTGCCAGCAGCTTGGGGGGGACCGGACTAGGCGAGCAGTACTTC.

The chain has TRBV18 and TRBJ2-1; 13 positions agree with TRBD2. The junction had 8 bases not matched to a gene; V was cut back by 5 bases and J by 7 bases. The CDR3 is 16 residues long. Germline loops: CDR1 KGHSH, CDR2 LQKENI. The CDR3 DNA follows: TGTGCCAGCTCAACCTCCGGGACTAGCGGGGTGAATGAGCAGTTCTTC. Its translation is CASSTSGTSGVNEQFF.